These T cell receptor beta chains were read from a single sample in a study of blood T cell repertoires in COVID-19. The table came from immunoSEQ multiplex PCR; TCRdb's copy has only in-frame clones and leaves some out. The data show over 250,000 clones, with 83% seen just once and roughly 9.4% held by the top ten. The sequencing sample was made of peripheral blood. The origin of the receptors is a woman aged 45-60 years who had recovered from COVID-19. Both conserved end residues are part of each CDR3. Each record gives: clone size, J gene, D gene, V gene, CDR3 protein, CDR3 DNA. D genes are given only for firm matches. Size is stated for part of the rows, as once, few or many counts, or as a class when the clone is expanded.

- TRBJ1-2 - TRBV25-1 CASMDTNYGYTF TGTGCCAGCATGGACACCAACTATGGCTACACCTTC
- TRBJ2-3 TRBD2 TRBV9 CASSVAERGGRSTDTQYF TGTGCCAGCAGCGTAGCGGAACGGGGGGGGCGAAGCACAGATACGCAGTATTTT
- TRBJ1-5 - TRBV18 CASSPRPGGDQPQHF TGTGCCAGCTCACCACGCCCCGGGGGTGATCAGCCCCAGCATTTT
- TRBJ2-1 - TRBV5-1 CASSRILGDEQFF TGCGCCAGCAGCCGGATCTTAGGAGATGAGCAGTTCTTC
once TRBJ2-3 TRBD2 TRBV7-9 CASSLRGLAGGGTQYF TGTGCCAGCAGCTTACGGGGCCTAGCGGGAGGAGGTACGCAGTATTTT
- TRBJ2-7 TRBD2 TRBV2 CASSIIAGACF TGTGCCAGCAGTATAATAGCGGGGGCCTGCTTC
few TRBJ2-7 TRBD2 TRBV7-6 CASSGTSGAQYF TGTGCCAGCAGTGGGACTAGCGGGGCTCAGTACTTC
- TRBJ2-3 - TRBV7-2 CASSPAALVTDTQYF TGTGCCAGCAGCCCCGCGGCTCTAGTCACAGATACGCAGTATTTT
- TRBJ1-5 TRBD1 TRBV27 CASSRTGRSNQPQHF TGTGCCAGCAGTAGGACAGGGCGGAGCAATCAGCCCCAGCATTTT
- TRBJ1-2 TRBD1 TRBV5-4 CASSRKQGALNYGYTF TGTGCCAGCAGCCGAAAACAGGGGGCTTTAAACTATGGCTACACCTTC
once TRBJ2-2 - TRBV6-5 CASSANSVNTGELFF TGTGCCAGCAGCGCGAACTCGGTGAACACCGGGGAGCTGTTTTTT
- TRBJ2-7 TRBD2 TRBV19 CASSISKAGGPTHEQYF TGTGCCAGTAGTATCTCGAAAGCGGGGGGGCCGACCCACGAGCAGTACTTC
- TRBJ1-4 - TRBV3-1/TRBV3-2 CASSQRTNEKLFF TGTGCCAGCAGCCAAAGGACAAATGAAAAACTGTTTTTT